This entry concerns a single T cell receptor beta chain. This clonotype was seen repeatedly, ten times or more. Its antigen is currently not known. No per-base quality is available; no much larger clone lies one base away. The junction shows trimming of 2 bases on V and 5 bases on J, plus 7 bases between the germline ends. The CDR3 runs 13 amino acids, cysteine and phenylalanine included. The sequence is cut down to CDR3 DNA, 39 bases in frame from base 1. The germline V gene (reference sequence) provides CDR1 LNHDA and CDR2 SQIVND. This record comes from a study of spatial heterogeneity in lung cancer (dated by TCRdb to the late 2010s). For context, the study as a whole: Beta-chain transcripts were consistently detected in greater numbers than alpha-chain transcripts, which likely reflects a higher abundance of beta-chain transcripts. A strong correlation was found between TCR transcript counts in tumor regions and a T cell transcriptional module score from matched bulk RNA-seq. Nonsynonymous mutation counts, determined by whole-exome sequencing of tumor tissue, were related to TCR repertoire features. In non-small cell lung cancer, the study made a quantitative comparison of TCR alpha and beta repertoires among multiple tumor regions, matched nontumor lung and blood. In the raw uncorrected reads, each unique combination of TCR and UMI appeared on average more than ten times. At surgery, around 200 tumor regions, some 61 matched nontumor lung samples and 56 PBMC samples were TCR-sequenced for both alpha and beta chains.

Library generation was performed with 5' RACE. Sequencer: NextSeq 500. To allow correction of PCR and sequencing errors, the TCR library protocol tagged every TCR cDNA molecule with a unique molecular identifier. On the study's bioinformatics: TCR identification, UMI-based error correction and CDR3 extraction were performed with Decombinator tools. TCRs above a frequency of 2 per 1,000, corresponding to the top 1% of the tumor frequency distribution, were defined as expanded. Expanded tumor TCRs statistically deemed absent (corrected P<0.05) from at least one tumor region were classed as regional, and all other expanded tumor TCRs were classed as ubiquitous. Each repertoire was subsampled 100 times to 5,000 TCRs, after which Renyi diversity was computed with the R vegan package. CDR3 similarity networks were constructed using string-kernel similarity of amino acid triplets, with links drawn between CDR3s whose pairwise similarity was above 0.82. TCRdb reran the public reads through fastp at Q25 and MiXCR, keeping productive beta chains. Each entry is one CDR3 protein sequence, shown with its most common DNA and genes. Clone size and V and J calls follow TCRdb, not the original study. The sample profile shows roughly 13,000 distinct CDR3 sequences; roughly 3.4% of them were found once. Clones ranked in the top ten supply 8% to 9% of the sample.

Overall study results and their limits: Counts of ubiquitous and regional expanded TCRs were found to correlate with counts of ubiquitous and regional nonsynonymous mutations, respectively. The tumor nonsynonymous mutation count correlated with the number of expanded intratumoral alpha and beta TCRs. Estimated TCR-seq coverage of tumor T cells was only roughly 7.3% for alpha chains and 13% for beta chains. Confirming at a functional level the hypothesis that regional TCRs recognize regional mutations was considered to require additional single-cell paired TCR alpha and beta sequencing.

The time point label of this sample denotes: sample taken at primary tumor resection. Donors were about 70 patients with early-stage, untreated non-small cell lung cancer from the lung TRACERx cohort. For TCR sequencing, whole RNA was extracted from tumor and nontumor lung tissue, or from cryopreserved PBMC samples, and no cell sorting was done. Only patients for whom sufficient RNA was available from at least two tumor regions were selected for TCR sequencing. Before being selected, tumor and adjacent nontumor lung specimens were reviewed by a lung pathologist. The input for sequencing was lung tumor tissue, taken at surgery. The rearrangement joined TRBV19 to TRBJ1-5; no D gene call is confident. This sequence originates from a male donor with early-stage non-small cell lung cancer. CDR3 reads: CASSISRDQPQHF. In nucleotide form, the sequence is TGTGCCAGTAGTATATCTAGGGATCAGCCCCAGCATTTT.